This T cell receptor beta chain was captured by sequencing in a study of T cells in tuberculosis. Across the study: Samples predate treatment or fall within its first 7 days. Findings and caveats of the study: Active tuberculosis alpha repertoires lay closer to GMM-specific TCRs than controls'.

V was cut by 5 bases and J by 4 bases, with 8 bases left in between. Germline V CDR1 and CDR2: MNHEY, SVGAGI. This CDR3 is 12 amino acids long. Noted time point: new active TB diagnosis, blood taken before or within 7 days of starting treatment. Active tuberculosis patients were new diagnoses, HIV-seronegative, South African, and aged 18 years or older. Here immunoSEQ multiplex PCR was the method, and the copy in TCRdb shows in-frame clones only, minus some. Of approximately 31,000 clones in the sample, 86% were seen once. About this clone itself: The antigen is unknown.

This receptor was obtained from an adult with tuberculosis. The sequences come from PBMCs, collected at tuberculosis diagnosis. The chain uses TRBV6-5 and TRBJ1-1; no clear D. CDR3 amino acids: CASSPAGTEAFF. CDR3 nucleotides: TGTGCCAGCAGTCCCGCCGGCACTGAAGCTTTCTTT.